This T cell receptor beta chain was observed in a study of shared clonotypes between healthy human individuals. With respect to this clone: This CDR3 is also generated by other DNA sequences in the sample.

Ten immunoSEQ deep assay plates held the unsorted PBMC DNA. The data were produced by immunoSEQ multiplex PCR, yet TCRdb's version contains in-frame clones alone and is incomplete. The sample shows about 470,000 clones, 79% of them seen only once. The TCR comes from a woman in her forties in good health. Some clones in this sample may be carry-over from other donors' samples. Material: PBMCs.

CDR3 bases: TGCGCCAGCAGCTTGGGGCCCTCTGGAAACACCATATATTTT. Translated: CASSLGPSGNTIYF. The V gene is TRBV5-1, the J gene TRBJ1-3; D not resolved. The CDR3 extends over 14 amino acids. Germline V CDR1 and CDR2: SGHRS, YFSETQ. V was pared by 0 bases and J by 0 bases, with 4 bases between.